Listed below are T cell receptor beta chains from one sample, sequenced in a study of radiation and T cells in renal cell carcinoma. Repertoires were generated with immunoSEQ multiplex PCR, while TCRdb's copy carries only in-frame clones and drops some. Of about 59,000 clones detected, 65% to 85% appear once; the ten largest clones hold roughly 8%. Sequenced here: blood, sampled from a patient whose treatment included radiotherapy and nephrectomy. These receptors all come from a man aged 60 to 75 with renal cell carcinoma. Each CDR3 is given with its conserved first and last residue. D genes are given only for firm matches. Expanded clones get a size class; other rows say once, few or many, or leave the size out.

CDR3: CASSFETSNTEAFF; DNA: TGTGCCAGCAGCTTTGAAACATCCAACACTGAAGCTTTCTTT; D: NA; size: NA; V: TRBV5-6; J: TRBJ1-1
CDR3: CASMRAGELFF; DNA: TGTGCCAGCATGCGAGCCGGGGAGCTGTTTTTT; D: NA; size: NA; V: TRBV6-6; J: TRBJ2-2
CDR3: CASSLASVPIQYF; DNA: TGTGCCAGCAGCTTAGCCTCCGTACCGATTCAGTACTTC; D: NA; size: NA; V: TRBV7-2; J: TRBJ2-4
CDR3: CASSLVASGYTF; DNA: TGTGCCAGCAGCTTGGTGGCGTCTGGCTACACCTTC; D: NA; size: NA; V: TRBV5-6; J: TRBJ1-2
CDR3: CASSRGTSASWNTQYF; DNA: TGTGCCAGCAGCCGCGGGACTAGCGCCAGTTGGAATACGCAGTATTTT; D: TRBD2; size: once; V: TRBV14; J: TRBJ2-3
CDR3: CAISEGLGEVNEQFF; DNA: TGTGCCATCAGCGAAGGATTGGGGGAGGTAAATGAGCAGTTCTTC; D: NA; size: NA; V: TRBV10-3; J: TRBJ2-1
CDR3: CSVEVDSPLSGANVLTF; DNA: TGCAGCGTTGAAGTAGACAGCCCACTCTCTGGTGCCAACGTCCTGACTTTC; D: NA; size: NA; V: TRBV29-1; J: TRBJ2-6
CDR3: CSVEDGVTGNGYTF; DNA: TGCAGCGTTGAAGATGGTGTGACAGGCAATGGCTACACCTTC; D: NA; size: NA; V: TRBV29-1; J: TRBJ1-2
CDR3: CASSSGQGTLQETQYF; DNA: TGTGCCAGCAGCTCCGGACAGGGGACACTTCAAGAGACCCAGTACTTC; D: TRBD1; size: once; V: TRBV5-4; J: TRBJ2-5
CDR3: CASSPPGRISYEQYF; DNA: TGTGCCAGCAGTCCCCCGGGACGGATCTCCTACGAGCAGTACTTC; D: NA; size: NA; V: TRBV2; J: TRBJ2-7
CDR3: CASTRRDRALDTEAFF; DNA: TGTGCCAGCACCCGCCGGGACAGGGCATTGGACACTGAAGCTTTCTTT; D: TRBD1; size: NA; V: TRBV5-6; J: TRBJ1-1
CDR3: CASNGDPGELFF; DNA: TGTGCCAGCAATGGGGACCCCGGGGAGCTGTTTTTT; D: NA; size: NA; V: TRBV25-1; J: TRBJ2-2
CDR3: CASSLYREDEKLFF; DNA: TGTGCCAGCAGCCTTTACAGGGAGGATGAAAAACTGTTTTTT; D: NA; size: NA; V: TRBV7-2; J: TRBJ1-4
CDR3: CASSTTGVNQPQHF; DNA: TGTGCCAGTAGTACGACAGGGGTAAATCAGCCCCAGCATTTT; D: TRBD1; size: NA; V: TRBV19; J: TRBJ1-5
CDR3: CASSLEGLRGELFF; DNA: TGTGCCAGCAGCTTAGAGGGACTCCGCGGGGAGCTGTTTTTT; D: NA; size: NA; V: TRBV7-9; J: TRBJ2-2
CDR3: CSAALDSNQPQHF; DNA: TGCAGCGCCGCCCTTGACAGCAATCAGCCCCAGCATTTT; D: NA; size: NA; V: TRBV29-1; J: TRBJ1-5
CDR3: CASSTRRGLPSNEQFF; DNA: TGTGCCAGCAGCACAAGGAGGGGACTCCCCTCGAATGAGCAGTTCTTC; D: NA; size: once; V: TRBV7-8; J: TRBJ2-1
CDR3: CASSLDRVGAKNIQYF; DNA: TGTGCCAGCAGCTTGGACAGGGTCGGGGCCAAAAACATTCAGTACTTC; D: NA; size: medium-sized; V: TRBV5-4; J: TRBJ2-4
CDR3: CASSSSSEFGVPGQRNF; DNA: TGTGCCAGCAGTTCTTCAAGCGAGTTTGGAGTACCGGGACAAAGAAACTTC; D: NA; size: NA; V: TRBV11-3; J: TRBJ1-2
CDR3: CASMEGRTGELFF; DNA: TGTGCCAGCATGGAAGGGCGAACCGGGGAGCTGTTTTTT; D: NA; size: NA; V: TRBV2; J: TRBJ2-2
CDR3: CASSSYSTTNEKLFF; DNA: TGTGCCAGCAGTTCCTACAGTACAACTAATGAAAAACTGTTTTTT; D: NA; size: NA; V: TRBV27; J: TRBJ1-4